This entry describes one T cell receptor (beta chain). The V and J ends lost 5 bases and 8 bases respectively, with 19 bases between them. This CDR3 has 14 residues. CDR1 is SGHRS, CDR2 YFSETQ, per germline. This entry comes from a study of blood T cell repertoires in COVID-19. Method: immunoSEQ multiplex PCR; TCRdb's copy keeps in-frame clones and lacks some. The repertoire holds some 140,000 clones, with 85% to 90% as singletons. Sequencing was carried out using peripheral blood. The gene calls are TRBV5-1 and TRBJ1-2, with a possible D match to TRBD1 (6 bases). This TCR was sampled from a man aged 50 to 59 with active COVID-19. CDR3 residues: CASRSTGTEAGYTF. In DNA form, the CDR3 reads TGCGCCAGCAGATCGACAGGAACTGAGGCCGGCTACACCTTC.